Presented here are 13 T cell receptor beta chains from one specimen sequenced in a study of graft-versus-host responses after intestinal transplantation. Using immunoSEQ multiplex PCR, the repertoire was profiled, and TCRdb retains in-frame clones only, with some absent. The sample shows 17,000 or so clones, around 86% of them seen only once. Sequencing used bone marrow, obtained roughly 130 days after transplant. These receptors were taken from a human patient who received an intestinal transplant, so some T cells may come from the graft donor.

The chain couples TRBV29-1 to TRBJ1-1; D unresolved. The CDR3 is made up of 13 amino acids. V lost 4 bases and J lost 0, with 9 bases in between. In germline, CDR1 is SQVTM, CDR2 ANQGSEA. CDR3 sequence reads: CSVGGRMNTEAFF. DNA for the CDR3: TGCAGCGTTGGTGGCAGAATGAACACTGAAGCTTTCTTT.

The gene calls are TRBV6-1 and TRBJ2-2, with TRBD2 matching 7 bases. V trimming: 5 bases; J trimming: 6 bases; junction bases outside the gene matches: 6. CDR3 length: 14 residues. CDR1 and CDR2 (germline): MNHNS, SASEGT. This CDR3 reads CASSPRTSAGELFF. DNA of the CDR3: TGTGCCAGCAGTCCAAGGACTAGTGCCGGGGAGCTGTTTTTT.

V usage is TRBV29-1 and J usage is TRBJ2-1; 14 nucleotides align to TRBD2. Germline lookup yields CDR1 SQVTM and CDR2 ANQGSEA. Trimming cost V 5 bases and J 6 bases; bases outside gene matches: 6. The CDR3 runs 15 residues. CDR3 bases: TGCAGCGTTCTCGGGACTAGCGGGAGTATCAATGAGCAGTTCTTC. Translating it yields CSVLGTSGSINEQFF.

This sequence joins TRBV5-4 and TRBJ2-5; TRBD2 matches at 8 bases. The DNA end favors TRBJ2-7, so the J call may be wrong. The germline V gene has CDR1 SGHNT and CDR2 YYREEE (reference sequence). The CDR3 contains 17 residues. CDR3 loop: CASSAGVASGLGYEQYF. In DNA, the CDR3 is TGTGCCAGCAGCGCCGGGGTGGCTAGCGGGTTGGGCTACGAGCAGTACTTC.

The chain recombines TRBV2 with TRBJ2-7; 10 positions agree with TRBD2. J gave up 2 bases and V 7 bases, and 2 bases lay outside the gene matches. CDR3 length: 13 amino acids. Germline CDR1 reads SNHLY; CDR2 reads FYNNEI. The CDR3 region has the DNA TGTGCCAGCAAACTAGCGGGGACCTACGAGCAGTACTTC. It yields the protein CASKLAGTYEQYF.

The CDR3 reads CASMPGAAVNTEAFF. CDR3 coding DNA: TGTGCCAGCATGCCGGGAGCCGCGGTGAACACTGAAGCTTTCTTT. This chain links TRBV11-2 with TRBJ1-1; D remains unclear. Germline assignment: CDR1 SGHAT and CDR2 FQNNGV. Between the trimmed V and J ends, which lost 7 bases and 0 bases, there was a span of 15 bases. There are 15 residues in the CDR3. The full variable domain, in which reference TRBV11-2 and TRBJ1-1 provide the parts outside the CDR3, is EAGVAQSPRYKIIEKRQSVAFWCNPISGHATLYWYQQILGQGPKLLIQFQNNGVVDDSQLPKDRFSAERLKGVDSTLKIQPAKLEDSAVYLCASMPGAAVNTEAFFGQGTRLTVV.

CDR3 loop: CASSQDRAVAGIYEQYF. The CDR3 DNA is TGCGCCAGCAGCCAAGACCGGGCTGTAGCGGGTATCTACGAGCAGTACTTC. The rearrangement uses TRBV4-1 and TRBJ2-7; 7 positions match TRBD2. The J segment lost 3 bases and the V segment lost 0 bases, leaving 11 bases of the junction unmatched. The CDR3 loop spans 17 amino acids. Germline V lookup: CDR1 MGHRA, CDR2 YSYEKL.

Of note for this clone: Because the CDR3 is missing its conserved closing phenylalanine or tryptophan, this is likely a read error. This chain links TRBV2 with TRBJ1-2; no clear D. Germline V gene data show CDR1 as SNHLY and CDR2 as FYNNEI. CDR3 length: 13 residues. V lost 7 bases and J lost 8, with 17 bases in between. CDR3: CASKEDSNSGYTV. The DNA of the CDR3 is TGTGCCAGCAAAGAAGACTCTAACTCGGGCTACACCGTC.

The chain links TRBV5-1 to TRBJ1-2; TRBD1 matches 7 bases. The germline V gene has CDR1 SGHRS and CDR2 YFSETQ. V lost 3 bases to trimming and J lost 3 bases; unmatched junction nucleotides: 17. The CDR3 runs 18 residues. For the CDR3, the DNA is TGCGCCAGCAGCTCTCCCGGGCCAGGGGGGGGATCGGACTATGGCTACACCTTC. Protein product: CASSSPGPGGGSDYGYTF.

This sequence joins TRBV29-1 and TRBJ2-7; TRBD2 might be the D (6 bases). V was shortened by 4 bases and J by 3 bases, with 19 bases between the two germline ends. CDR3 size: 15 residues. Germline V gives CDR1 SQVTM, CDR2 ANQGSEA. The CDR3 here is CSVAGDWRENYEQYF. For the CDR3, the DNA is TGCAGCGTTGCCGGGGACTGGAGGGAGAACTACGAGCAGTACTTC.

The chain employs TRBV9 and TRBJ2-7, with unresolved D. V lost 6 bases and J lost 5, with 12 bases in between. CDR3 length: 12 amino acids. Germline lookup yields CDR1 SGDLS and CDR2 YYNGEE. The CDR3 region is CASIQIGDEQYF. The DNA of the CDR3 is TGTGCCAGCATCCAAATTGGGGACGAGCAGTACTTC. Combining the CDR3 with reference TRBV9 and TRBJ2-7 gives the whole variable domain DSGVTQTPKHLITATGQRVTLRCSPRSGDLSVYWYQQSLDQGLQFLIQYYNGEERAKGNILERFSAQQFPDLHSELNLSSLELGDSALYFCASIQIGDEQYFGPGTRLTVT.

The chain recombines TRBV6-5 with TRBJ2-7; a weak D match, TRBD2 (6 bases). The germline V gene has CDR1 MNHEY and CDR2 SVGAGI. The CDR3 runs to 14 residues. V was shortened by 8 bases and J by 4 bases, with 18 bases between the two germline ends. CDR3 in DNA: TGTGCCAGCCGTCCGGGACTGGGGCGGTACGAGCAGTACTTC. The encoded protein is CASRPGLGRYEQYF.

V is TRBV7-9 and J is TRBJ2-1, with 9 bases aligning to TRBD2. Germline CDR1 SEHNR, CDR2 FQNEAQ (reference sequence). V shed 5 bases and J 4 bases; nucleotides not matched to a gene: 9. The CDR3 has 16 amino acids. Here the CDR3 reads CASSLGAGGPYNEQFF. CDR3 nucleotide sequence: TGTGCCAGCAGCCTGGGAGCGGGAGGCCCATACAATGAGCAGTTCTTC.